These 10 T cell receptor beta chains came from one sample sequenced in a study of Ad26.COV2.S vaccination and SARS-CoV-2 variants. Repertoires were generated with immunoSEQ multiplex PCR, while TCRdb's copy carries only in-frame clones and drops some. Here the sample spans 510,000 or so clones, around nine tenths being singletons. The treatment here: about 20 received Ad26.COV2.S at low or high dose, single or two shots; roughly 5 received placebo; per-sample allocation not given. Collection of the samples took place on day 63 after the first injection of vaccine or placebo. The source material was peripheral blood, sampled in a trial of Ad26.COV2.S vaccine versus placebo. These receptors were obtained from a person aged 18-65 years who received the Ad26.COV2.S COVID-19 vaccine or a placebo.

The genes are TRBV14 and TRBJ2-7; 9 positions match TRBD1. Germline V CDR1 and CDR2: SGHDN, FVKESK. The CDR3 covers 16 residues. The V segment lost 3 bases and the J segment 2 bases; nucleotides outside the gene matches: 8. The CDR3 DNA reads TGTGCCAGCAGCCACCGGGACAGGGCCTATCCCTACGAGCAGTACTTC. This gives the protein CASSHRDRAYPYEQYF. The variable domain in full, with the rest retrieved from reference TRBV14 and TRBJ2-7, is EAGVTQFPSHSVIEKGQTVTLRCDPISGHDNLYWYRRVMGKEIKFLLHFVKESKQDESGMPNNRFLAERTGGTYSTLKVQPAELEDSGVYFCASSHRDRAYPYEQYFGPGTRLTVT.

The chain is built from TRBV19 and TRBJ1-3, with D unresolved. The CDR3 length is 12 residues. V dropped 3 bases and J dropped 4 bases, with 4 bases sitting between them. The germline gives CDR1 LNHDA, CDR2 SQIVND (reference sequence). In nucleotides, the CDR3 is TGTGCCAGTAGTATCTACGGAAACACCATATATTTT. It encodes CASSIYGNTIYF. The full variable domain, completed using reference TRBV19 and TRBJ1-3, is DGGITQSPKYLFRKEGQNVTLSCEQNLNHDAMYWYRQDPGQGLRLIYYSQIVNDFQKGDIAEGYSVSREKKESFPLTVTSAQKNPTAFYLCASSIYGNTIYFGEGSWLTVV.

This chain uses TRBV7-9 with TRBJ2-2, with TRBD2 matching over 10 bases. The CDR3 totals 15 residues. V dropped 5 bases and J dropped 6; count of bases not matched to a gene: 6. Per germline, CDR1 SEHNR and CDR2 FQNEAQ (reference sequence). The CDR3, as DNA: TGTGCCAGCAGCGCGCTAGCGGGAGTCGCCGGGGAGCTGTTTTTT. It specifies CASSALAGVAGELFF.

The rearrangement uses TRBV23-1 and TRBJ1-6; 7 nucleotides align to TRBD1. TRBV23-1 is recorded as an ORF, its role being uncertain. This CDR3 is 16 amino acids long. Unmatched junction bases numbered 16, after V lost 3 bases and J lost 14 bases. This CDR3 is CASSHTNRDSRFSLHF. The CDR3 DNA reads TGCGCCAGCAGTCATACGAACCGGGACAGCCGCTTTTCCCTCCACTTT.

Only a few counts were recorded for this clone. The J gene is TRBJ1-6, the V gene TRBV25-1; D perhaps matches TRBD1 (6 bases). CDR3 size: 13 residues. The germline V and J ends were trimmed by 11 bases and 4 bases, with 12 bases remaining between them. CDR1 and CDR2 (germline): MGHDK, SYGVNS. The CDR3 reads CAGQGGYNSPLHF. The CDR3 bases are TGTGCCGGCCAAGGGGGATATAATTCACCCCTCCACTTT. Drawing the rest from reference TRBV25-1 and TRBJ1-6, the complete variable domain is EADIYQTPRYLVIGTGKKITLECSQTMGHDKMYWYQQDPGMELHLIHYSYGVNSTEKGDLSSESTVSRIRTEHFPLTLESARPSHTSQYLCAGQGGYNSPLHFGNGTRLTVT.

The chain employs TRBV18 and TRBJ1-6; D perhaps matches TRBD1 (5 bases). This CDR3 has 15 amino acids. Germline V gives CDR1 KGHSH, CDR2 LQKENI. V was trimmed by 6 bases and J by 9 bases, leaving 18 bases between them. In DNA form, the CDR3 reads TGTGCCAGCTCCCCGACCGGGACTCTAGGTTCACCCCTCCACTTT. Protein product: CASSPTGTLGSPLHF.

This chain uses TRBV5-1 with TRBJ2-2; 7 nucleotides agree with TRBD1. V trimming: 2 bases; J trimming: 9 bases; junction bases outside the gene matches: 13. The germline V gene has CDR1 SGHRS and CDR2 YFSETQ. This CDR3 contains 16 residues. CDR3 in DNA: TGCGCCAGCAGCTTACGGGACAGACACCAGTCGAGGGAGCTGTTTTTT. Protein sequence: CASSLRDRHQSRELFF. The entire variable domain, with the rest obtained from reference TRBV5-1 and TRBJ2-2, is as follows: KAGVTQTPRYLIKTRGQQVTLSCSPISGHRSVSWYQQTPGQGLQFLFEYFSETQRNKGNFPGRFSGRQFSNSRSEMNVSTLELGDSALYLCASSLRDRHQSRELFFGEGSRLTVL.

This clone was seen a few times. The rearrangement links TRBV7-9 to TRBJ1-5; D unclear. The CDR3 contains 13 residues. V lost 2 bases and J 2 bases, leaving 4 bases between the germline ends. Germline values: CDR1 SEHNR, CDR2 FQNEAQ (reference sequence). CDR3 loop: CASSLSRNQPQHF. CDR3 bases: TGTGCCAGCAGCTTAAGTCGCAATCAGCCCCAGCATTTT.

The chain links TRBV15 to TRBJ2-7; no definite D call. This CDR3 comprises 13 residues. Looked up from germline, CDR1 is LNHNV and CDR2 is YYDKDF (reference sequence). Trimming pared 0 bases from V and 4 bases from J, leaving 7 bases between. The DNA of the CDR3 is TGTGCCACCAGCAGAGAACTATTTTACGAGCAGTACTTC. This encodes CATSRELFYEQYF.

The chain combines TRBV12-3 or TRBV12-4 with TRBJ2-3; D call uncertain. V lost 5 bases and J lost 6, with 6 bases in between. The CDR3 is 11 amino acids. CDR3: CASSPDDTQYF. CDR3 nucleotides: TGTGCCAGCAGTCCGGATGATACGCAGTATTTT.